What follows are 6 T cell receptor beta chains derived from one specimen sequenced in a study of beta chain features in type 1 diabetes. Broader study findings: Among patients with Type 1 diabetes, TCRB CDR3s were moderately but significantly shorter in every one of the four CD4+ subsets.

No antigen has been identified for these receptors. Sequenced material consisted of expressed TCRB transcripts (all of the isolated RNA was reverse transcribed). Data came from immunoSEQ multiplex PCR; TCRdb stores just in-frame clones and leaves some out. The sample records approximately 250,000 clones, roughly 17% being singletons. Material: naive CD4+ T cells from blood. The origin of the receptors is a man aged 30 to 39 with type 1 diabetes.

This clone showed up just a few times. The chain carries TRBV27 and TRBJ2-5; 7 bases line up with TRBD1. The CDR3 has 14 residues. CDR1 is MNHEY and CDR2 is SMNVEV in the germline V gene (reference sequence). With 4 bases clipped from V and 7 bases from J, the junction kept 9 bases outside the gene matches. The chain's CDR3 is CASSSGQARGTQYF. The DNA for the CDR3 is TGTGCCAGCAGTTCAGGACAGGCTAGAGGGACCCAGTACTTC.

A word on this clone: Germline and junction disagree at one end, which may indicate a read error. This chain uses TRBV7-7 with TRBJ2-5; maybe TRBD2 (6 bases). Germline V CDR1 and CDR2: SSHAT, FNYEAQ (reference sequence). This CDR3 has 15 amino acids. Written as DNA, the CDR3 is TGTGCTAGCAGCTTAATCCCGGGAGCTACGGAGACCCAGTACTTC. Its translation: CASSLIPGATETQYF.

Of note for this clone: This same CDR3 is encoded by further DNA sequences in the sample. This chain uses TRBV29-1 with TRBJ2-7, with D uncertain. CDR3 length equals 11 residues. Per germline, CDR1 SQVTM and CDR2 ANQGSEA. V lost 4 bases to trimming and J lost 0 bases, with 4 bases between them. The CDR3 loop reads CSVATSYEQYF. CDR3 DNA: TGCAGCGTTGCAACCTCCTACGAGCAGTACTTC.

The V call is TRBV4-2, the J call TRBJ2-1; 14 positions match TRBD2. This CDR3 has 20 amino acids. CDR1 and CDR2 from the germline V gene are LGHNA and YNFKEQ. V lost 3 bases and J lost 0; bases outside the gene matches: 10. CDR3 in amino acids: CASSHQGLAGGRASYNEQFF. The CDR3 region has the DNA TGTGCCAGCAGCCATCAAGGACTAGCGGGAGGACGAGCCTCCTACAATGAGCAGTTCTTC.

This clone came up a few times. The gene calls are TRBV20-1 and TRBJ2-1; D not resolved. CDR1 and CDR2 (germline): DFQATT, SNEGSKA (reference sequence). The CDR3 extends over 8 amino acids. In nucleotides, the CDR3 is TGCGGACCGAATGAGCAGTTCTTC. Translation: CGPNEQFF.

As to this clone: Other DNA sequences in this sample translate to the same CDR3. V is TRBV7-2 and J is TRBJ2-1; TRBD1 aligns across 10 bases. Germline values: CDR1 SGHTA, CDR2 FQGNSA. The V segment lost 3 bases and the J segment 4 bases; nucleotides outside the gene matches: 3. This CDR3 comprises 15 residues. CDR3 nucleotide sequence: TGTGCCAGCAGCTTGACAGGGGGCCTTTACAATGAGCAGTTCTTC. Translating gives CASSLTGGLYNEQFF.